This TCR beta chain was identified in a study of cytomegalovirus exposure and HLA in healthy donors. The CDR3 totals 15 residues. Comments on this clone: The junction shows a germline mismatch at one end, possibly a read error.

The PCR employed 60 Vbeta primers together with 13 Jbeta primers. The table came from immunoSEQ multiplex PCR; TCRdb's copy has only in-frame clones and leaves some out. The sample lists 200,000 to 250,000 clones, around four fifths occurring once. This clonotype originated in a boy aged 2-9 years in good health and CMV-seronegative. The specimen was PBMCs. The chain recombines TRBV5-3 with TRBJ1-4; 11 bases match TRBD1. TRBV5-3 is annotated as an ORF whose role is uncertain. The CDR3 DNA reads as TGTGCCAGAAGTTTGGGACAGGGGGGAAATGAAAAACTGTTTTTT. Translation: CARSLGQGGNEKLFF.